A single sample is the source of the 18 T cell receptor beta chains below, sequenced in a study of T cell clonotyping in hematopoietic cell transplantation. Data came from immunoSEQ multiplex PCR; TCRdb stores just in-frame clones and leaves some out. The sample has about 3,500 clones, 79% seen once; the top ten hold 27%. Sequences were derived from peripheral blood mononuclear cells, sampled at the time of graft-versus-host disease after allogeneic stem cell transplant. These receptors were obtained from a female patient aged 45 to 65 who had an allogeneic stem cell transplant from an unrelated donor, so the T cells may come from the graft donor. Some clones in this sample may be carry-over from other donors' samples.

The chain's CDR3 is CASSRDTYGYTF. CDR3 DNA: TGTGCCAGCAGTCGGGACACCTATGGCTACACCTTC. The V gene is TRBV2, the J gene TRBJ1-2, with D possibly being TRBD1 (6 bases). Between the trimmed V and J ends, which lost 5 bases and 4 bases, there was a span of 8 bases. Per the germline V gene, CDR1 is SNHLY and CDR2 is FYNNEI. This CDR3 has 12 residues. The full variable domain, completed using reference TRBV2 and TRBJ1-2, is EPEVTQTPSHQVTQMGQEVILRCVPISNHLYFYWYRQILGQKVEFLVSFYNNEISEKSEIFDDQFSVERPDGSNFTLKIRSTKLEDSAMYFCASSRDTYGYTFGSGTRLTVV.

The rearrangement uses TRBV19 and TRBJ1-1; weak D call: TRBD1 (6 bases). Trimming removed 5 bases from V and 1 base from J, with 14 bases in between. In germline, CDR1 is LNHDA, CDR2 SQIVND (reference sequence). This CDR3 contains 15 residues. DNA of the CDR3: TGTGCCAGTAGTCCGGGGGACATCGGGAACACTGAAGCTTTCTTT. This sequence encodes CASSPGDIGNTEAFF.

This sequence joins TRBV4-1 and TRBJ2-3, with a weak D call TRBD1 (6 bases). This CDR3 has 13 amino acids. V was trimmed by 2 bases and J by 3 bases, leaving 6 bases between them. The germline gives CDR1 MGHRA, CDR2 YSYEKL. CDR3 region: CASSQQGTDTQYF. As DNA, the CDR3 is TGCGCCAGCAGCCAACAGGGGACAGATACGCAGTATTTT.

The chain joins TRBV19 to TRBJ1-2; 7 nucleotides agree with TRBD1. Unmatched junction bases numbered 2, after V lost 2 bases and J lost 5 bases. Germline CDR1 LNHDA, CDR2 SQIVND (reference sequence). There are 13 residues in the CDR3. The CDR3 region is CASSIRDSYGYTF. CDR3 sequence (DNA): TGTGCCAGTAGTATACGGGACAGTTATGGCTACACCTTC.

This chain connects TRBV5-6 to TRBJ1-2; tentative D call: TRBD1 (6 bases). The ends were cut back, 0 bases at V and 5 bases at J, with 11 bases in the middle. The CDR3 contains 14 residues. Germline V gives CDR1 SGHDT, CDR2 YYEEEE. The DNA of the CDR3 is TGTGCCAGCAGCTTGGCCGGAGGGGGTTATGGCTACACCTTC. Translating it yields CASSLAGGGYGYTF.

This chain connects TRBV29-1 to TRBJ1-1, with 7 bases lining up with TRBD1. Germline V CDR1 and CDR2: SQVTM, ANQGSEA. This CDR3 region has 11 residues. The junction had 1 base not matched to a gene; V was cut back by 5 bases and J by 4 bases. In nucleotides, the CDR3 is TGCAGCGTTTACAGGGGCACTGAAGCTTTCTTT. This encodes CSVYRGTEAFF.

A note on this clone: Other DNA sequences from this sample encode an identical CDR3 as well. This rearrangement joins TRBV5-1 to TRBJ1-1, with a tentative D call TRBD1 (6 bases). The CDR3 has 14 residues. The germline V gene has CDR1 SGHRS and CDR2 YFSETQ. Trimming left V 4 bases short and J 1 base short, with 11 bases between. CDR3 residues: CASSPGQPNTEAFF. The CDR3 DNA follows: TGCGCCAGCAGCCCAGGACAGCCGAACACTGAAGCTTTCTTT.

The chain recombines TRBV25-1 with TRBJ2-2; 7 bases are shared with TRBD1. The J segment lost 0 bases and the V segment lost 1 base, leaving 5 bases of the junction unmatched. The CDR3 is 17 amino acids. In germline, CDR1 is MGHDK, CDR2 SYGVNS. The CDR3 region has the DNA TGTGCCAGCAGTGAATCGCGGACAGGACCGAACACCGGGGAGCTGTTTTTT. As protein: CASSESRTGPNTGELFF.

The sample holds a few counts of this clone. This rearrangement joins TRBV7-9 to TRBJ2-1, with 15 bases that match TRBD2. The length of the CDR3 is 17 residues. The J segment lost 7 bases and the V segment lost 5 bases, leaving 9 bases of the junction unmatched. Per germline, CDR1 SEHNR and CDR2 FQNEAQ (reference sequence). DNA for the CDR3: TGTGCCAGCAGCCATGGGGGACTAGCGGGGGGCAAGAATGAGCAGTTCTTC. Its protein product is CASSHGGLAGGKNEQFF.

The J gene is TRBJ2-5, the V gene TRBV2; D gene uncertain. The ends were cut back, 3 bases at V and 2 bases at J, with 4 bases in the middle. The CDR3 consists of 12 residues. Germline CDR1 reads SNHLY; CDR2 reads FYNNEI. The CDR3 DNA reads TGTGCCAGCAGTGACCCACAAGAGACCCAGTACTTC. Translating gives CASSDPQETQYF.

This clone is labeled as hyperexpanded. The rearrangement links TRBV18 to TRBJ2-3; the D is unclear. Trimming left V 6 bases short and J 4 bases short, with 11 bases between. CDR1 is KGHSH and CDR2 is LQKENI in the germline V gene. This CDR3 is built from 13 residues. The CDR3 DNA is TGTGCCAGCTCCCGTGCCCCCGCAGATACGCAGTATTTT. Translation gives CASSRAPADTQYF.

V and J are TRBV9 and TRBJ1-3; D not resolved. CDR3 length: 12 residues. Germline CDR1 and CDR2: SGDLS and YYNGEE. V lost 2 bases, J lost 4 bases, and 4 bases lay in between. As DNA, the CDR3 is TGTGCCAGCAGCGTTTCAGGAAACACCATATATTTT. This gives the protein CASSVSGNTIYF.

In its sample, this clone was seen a few times. The chain recombines TRBV6-5 with TRBJ1-2; a possible D gene is TRBD1 (5 bases). The germline gives CDR1 MNHEY, CDR2 SVGAGI. V was shortened by 4 bases and J by 8 bases, with 17 bases between the two germline ends. CDR3 size: 14 residues. The CDR3 DNA is TGTGCCAGCAGTTCCCAGGGTGGGGCCGGGGGCTACACCTTC. The encoded protein is CASSSQGGAGGYTF.

This sequence joins TRBV27 and TRBJ1-5; no clear D. This CDR3 region has 12 residues. Germline CDR1 is MNHEY and CDR2 is SMNVEV (reference sequence). Deletions cut 2 bases from V and 7 bases from J, with 6 bases between. The CDR3 protein is CASSLVGQPQHF. The CDR3 DNA sequence: TGTGCCAGCAGTTTAGTGGGCCAGCCCCAGCATTTT.

The chain carries TRBV7-9 and TRBJ1-4; D remains ambiguous. V was shortened by 5 bases and J by 0 bases, with 10 bases between the two germline ends. The CDR3 is 15 amino acids. Germline V gene lookup returns CDR1 SEHNR and CDR2 FQNEAQ (reference sequence). The CDR3 nucleotides are TGTGCCAGCAGCCCCAAACAAGCAACTAATGAAAAACTGTTTTTT. This gives the protein CASSPKQATNEKLFF.

In this sample, this clone turned up a few times. The chain joins TRBV2 to TRBJ1-1, with TRBD1 as a possible D gene (6 bases). V lost 6 bases and J 1 base, leaving 12 bases between the germline ends. This CDR3 is built from 14 residues. Germline V CDR1 and CDR2: SNHLY, FYNNEI. CDR3 amino acids: CASSATGWNTEAFF. CDR3 nucleotides: TGTGCCAGCAGCGCGACAGGCTGGAACACTGAAGCTTTCTTT.

As for this clone: Other nucleotide sequences in the sample specify the same CDR3. This chain uses TRBV29-1 with TRBJ2-7; D perhaps matches TRBD2 (5 bases). Trimming cost V 4 bases and J 1 base, with 11 bases left between them. The length of the CDR3 is 13 residues. Germline values: CDR1 SQVTM, CDR2 ANQGSEA. The CDR3 DNA reads TGCAGCGTTGGGTCCGGACTTTCCTACGAGCAGTACTTC. It codes for CSVGSGLSYEQYF.

This chain connects TRBV7-8 to TRBJ2-7; 7 bases agree with TRBD2. There are 17 residues in the CDR3. Germline CDR1 SGHVS, CDR2 FQNEAQ. With V trimmed by 4 bases and J by 3 bases, 15 bases remained unmatched. The CDR3 loop reads CASSSKGRGEGIYEQYF. In DNA form, the CDR3 reads TGTGCCAGCAGCTCGAAGGGACGGGGGGAAGGGATCTACGAGCAGTACTTC.